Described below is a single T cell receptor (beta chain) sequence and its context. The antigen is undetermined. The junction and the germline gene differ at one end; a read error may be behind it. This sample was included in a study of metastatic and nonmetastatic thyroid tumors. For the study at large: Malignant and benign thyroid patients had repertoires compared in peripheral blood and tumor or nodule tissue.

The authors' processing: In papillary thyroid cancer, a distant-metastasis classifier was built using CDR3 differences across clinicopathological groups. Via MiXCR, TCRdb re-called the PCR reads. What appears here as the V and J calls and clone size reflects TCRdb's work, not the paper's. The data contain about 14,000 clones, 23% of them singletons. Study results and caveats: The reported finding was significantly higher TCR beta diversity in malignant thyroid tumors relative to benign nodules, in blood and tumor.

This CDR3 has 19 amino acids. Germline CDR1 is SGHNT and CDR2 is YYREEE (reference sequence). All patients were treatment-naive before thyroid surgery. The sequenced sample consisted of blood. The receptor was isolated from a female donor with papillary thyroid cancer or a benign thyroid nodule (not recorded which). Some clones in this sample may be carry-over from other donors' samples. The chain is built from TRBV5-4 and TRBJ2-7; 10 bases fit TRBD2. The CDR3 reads CSSSFQRTSGRVFSYEQYF. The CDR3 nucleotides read TGTTCCAGCAGCTTCCAGAGGACTAGCGGAAGGGTTTTCTCCTACGAGCAGTACTTC. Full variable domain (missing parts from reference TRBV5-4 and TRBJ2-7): ETGVTQSPTHLIKTRGQQVTLRCSSQSGHNTVSWYQQALGQGPQFIFQYYREEENGRGNFPPRFSGLQFPNYSSELNVNALELDDSALYLCSSSFQRTSGRVFSYEQYFGPGTRLTVT.